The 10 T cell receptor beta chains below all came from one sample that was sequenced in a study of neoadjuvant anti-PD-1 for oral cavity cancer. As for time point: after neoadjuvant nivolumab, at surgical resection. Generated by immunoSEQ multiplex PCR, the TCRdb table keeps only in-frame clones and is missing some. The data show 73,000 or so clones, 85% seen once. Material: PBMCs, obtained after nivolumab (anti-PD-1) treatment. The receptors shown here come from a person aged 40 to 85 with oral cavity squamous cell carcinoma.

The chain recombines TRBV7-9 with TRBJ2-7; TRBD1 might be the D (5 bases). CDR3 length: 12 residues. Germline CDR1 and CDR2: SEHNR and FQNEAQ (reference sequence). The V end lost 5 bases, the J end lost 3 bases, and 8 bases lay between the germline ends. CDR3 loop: CASSQGGYEQYF. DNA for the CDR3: TGTGCCAGCAGCCAGGGCGGCTACGAGCAGTACTTC. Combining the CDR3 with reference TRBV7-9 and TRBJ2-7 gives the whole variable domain DTGVSQNPRHKITKRGQNVTFRCDPISEHNRLYWYRQTLGQGPEFLTYFQNEAQLEKSRLLSDRFSAERPKGSFSTLEIQRTEQGDSAMYLCASSQGGYEQYFGPGTRLTVT.

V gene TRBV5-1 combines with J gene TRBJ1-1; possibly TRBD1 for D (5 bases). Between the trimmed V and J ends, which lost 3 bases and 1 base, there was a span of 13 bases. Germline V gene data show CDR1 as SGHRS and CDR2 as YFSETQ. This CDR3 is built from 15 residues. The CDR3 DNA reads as TGCGCCAGCAGCTCTCGAGAAACAGGGAACACTGAAGCTTTCTTT. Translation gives CASSSRETGNTEAFF.

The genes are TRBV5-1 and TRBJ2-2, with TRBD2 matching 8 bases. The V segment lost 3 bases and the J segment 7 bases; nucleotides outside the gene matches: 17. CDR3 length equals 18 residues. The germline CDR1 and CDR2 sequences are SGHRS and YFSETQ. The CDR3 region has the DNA TGCGCCAGCAGCTCCGGTTTGGGAGGAGCGGGAGTGGTCGGGGAGCTGTTTTTT. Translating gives CASSSGLGGAGVVGELFF.

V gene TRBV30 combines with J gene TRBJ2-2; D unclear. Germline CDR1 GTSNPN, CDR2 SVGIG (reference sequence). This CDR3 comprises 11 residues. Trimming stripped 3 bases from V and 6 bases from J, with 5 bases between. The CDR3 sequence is CAWSWAGELFF. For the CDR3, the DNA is TGTGCCTGGAGCTGGGCCGGGGAGCTGTTTTTT.

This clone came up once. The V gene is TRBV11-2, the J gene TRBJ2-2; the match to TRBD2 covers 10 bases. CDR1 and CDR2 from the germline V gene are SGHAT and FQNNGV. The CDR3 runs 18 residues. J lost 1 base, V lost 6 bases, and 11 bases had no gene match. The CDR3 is CASRIPFRTSGNTGELFF. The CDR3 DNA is TGTGCCAGCAGAATCCCCTTCAGGACTAGCGGGAACACCGGGGAGCTGTTTTTT.

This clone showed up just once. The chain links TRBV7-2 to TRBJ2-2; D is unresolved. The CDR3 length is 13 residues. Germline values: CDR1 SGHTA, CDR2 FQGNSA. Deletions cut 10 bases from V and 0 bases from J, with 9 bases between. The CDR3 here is CATTAPNTGELFF. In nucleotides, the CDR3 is TGTGCCACCACGGCACCGAACACCGGGGAGCTGTTTTTT. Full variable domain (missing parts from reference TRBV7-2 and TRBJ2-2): GAGVSQSPSNKVTEKGKDVELRCDPISGHTALYWYRQSLGQGLEFLIYFQGNSAPDKSGLPSDRFSAERTGGSVSTLTIQRTQQEDSAVYLCATTAPNTGELFFGEGSRLTVL.

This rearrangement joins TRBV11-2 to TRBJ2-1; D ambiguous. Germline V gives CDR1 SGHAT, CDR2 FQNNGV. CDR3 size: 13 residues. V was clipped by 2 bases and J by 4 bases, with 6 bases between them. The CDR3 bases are TGTGCCAGCAGCTTACAGGTTTACAATGAGCAGTTCTTC. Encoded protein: CASSLQVYNEQFF.

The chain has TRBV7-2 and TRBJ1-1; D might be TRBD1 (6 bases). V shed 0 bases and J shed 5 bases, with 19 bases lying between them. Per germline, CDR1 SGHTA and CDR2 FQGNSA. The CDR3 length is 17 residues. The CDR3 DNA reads TGTGCCAGCAGCTTAGCGCGGCCCGGGGGGCGAGGGACTGAAGCTTTCTTT. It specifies CASSLARPGGRGTEAFF.

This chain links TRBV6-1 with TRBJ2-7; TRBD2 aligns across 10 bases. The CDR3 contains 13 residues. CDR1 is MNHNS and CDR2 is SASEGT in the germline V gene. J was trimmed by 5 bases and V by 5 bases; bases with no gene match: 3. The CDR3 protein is CASSLLAGDEQYF. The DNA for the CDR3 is TGTGCCAGCAGTCTCCTAGCGGGAGACGAGCAGTACTTC.

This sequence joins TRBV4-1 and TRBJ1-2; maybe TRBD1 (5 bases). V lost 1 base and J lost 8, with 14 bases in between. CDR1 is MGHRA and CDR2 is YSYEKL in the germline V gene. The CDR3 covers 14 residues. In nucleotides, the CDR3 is TGCGCCAGCAGCCAAGGGGTGGGACCCTGGGGCTACACCTTC. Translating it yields CASSQGVGPWGYTF.